This TCR beta chain is from a study of T cells in Graves' hyperthyroidism and ophthalmopathy. There were TCR beta CDR3 regions amplified from RNA transcripts. HTBI primers were used for first-round RT-PCR of the TCR CDR3. TCRdb ran MiXCR on the multiplex PCR reads and lists one entry per CDR3 protein. The sample comprises about 840,000 distinct CDR3 sequences, over 35% of which are singletons, and around 10% rests with the top ten. The CDR3 runs to 14 residues. Trimming pared 2 bases from V and 0 bases from J, leaving 4 bases between. CDR1 is ENHRY, CDR2 SYGVKD, per germline. This clonotype has ten or more counts.

The TCR was taken from a man younger than 30 with Graves' hyperthyroidism. Sequenced sample: blood. The J gene is TRBJ1-4, the V gene TRBV10-3; D unresolved. The CDR3 protein is CAISEAATNEKLFF. For the CDR3, the DNA is TGTGCCATCAGTGAGGCTGCAACTAATGAAAAACTGTTTTTT.